This T cell receptor (beta chain) emerged from a study of blood T cells in healthy people across ages. General study findings and limits: Changes in expanded clonotypes were possibly confounded, as the CMV status of donors was unknown. Relative to aged donors, long-lived donors carried more naive CD4+ cells and displayed higher diversity.

The CDR3 consists of 17 residues. V lost 3 bases and J lost 0, with 17 bases in between. The V gene's germline CDR1 is KGHSH and CDR2 LQKENI. Primers used in a second PCR of about 7 to 11 cycles were a sample-barcoded 5' primer and a J-beta primer mix. TCRdb re-analysed the 5' RACE reads in MiXCR, keeping a single row per CDR3 protein. This table has about 810,000 distinct CDR3 sequences, about 36% appearing once. Details on this clonotype: Its antigen is unidentified.

The sample consisted of blood. The chain joins TRBV18 to TRBJ1-2; no clear D gene. The sequence derives from a man aged 18 to 35 in good health. The CDR3 sequence is CASSPVPPSIANYGYTF. The DNA of the CDR3 is TGTGCCAGCTCACCGGTGCCACCGAGTATAGCTAACTATGGCTACACCTTC.